The rows below give T cell receptor beta chains drawn from one sample of a study of OX40 agonist ivuxolimab in advanced cancers. The protocol was immunoSEQ multiplex PCR, while the TCRdb copy is restricted to in-frame clones and leaves out a portion. The sample holds more than 65,000 clones, about 85% seen once. Sequenced here: CD4+ or CD8+ T cells sorted from blood, sampled in a trial of the OX40 agonist ivuxolimab. Source of these receptors: an adult with an advanced solid tumor such as melanoma, head and neck, liver or kidney cancer. CDR3s include the opening cysteine and the closing phenylalanine or tryptophan. A D gene is named only where the DNA matches it firmly. Clone size is shown for a subset of rows, as once, few, many or a class of expanded clone.

cdr3_aa	cdr3_nt	clone_size	v_call	d_call	j_call
CASSPVSGTGNYGYTF	TGTGCCAGCAGCCCCGTGTCAGGGACGGGCAACTATGGCTACACCTTC	few	TRBV6-4	NA	TRBJ1-2
CASRFSDVYNEQFF	TGTGCCAGCAGGTTTTCGGACGTGTACAATGAGCAGTTCTTC	NA	TRBV6-6	NA	TRBJ2-1
CASSQDRVTEAFF	TGTGCCAGCAGCCAGGACAGGGTCACTGAAGCTTTCTTT	NA	TRBV5-6	TRBD1	TRBJ1-1
CARSQARTGGFGYTF	TGTGCCAGAAGCCAAGCTCGGACAGGGGGCTTTGGCTACACCTTC	once	TRBV5-3	TRBD1	TRBJ1-2
CASSSQTDFTYNEQFF	TGTGCCAGCAGCTCCCAGACCGATTTTACCTACAATGAGCAGTTCTTC	NA	TRBV6-6	NA	TRBJ2-1
CASSVVGQGASEAFF	TGTGCCAGCAGCGTAGTCGGCCAGGGGGCATCTGAAGCTTTCTTT	NA	TRBV9	TRBD1	TRBJ1-1
CASSPGQGGNTIYF	TGCGCCAGCAGCCCCGGACAGGGTGGCAACACCATATATTTT	NA	TRBV5-1	TRBD1	TRBJ1-3
CASSLARQGYSPLHF	TGCGCCAGCAGCTTGGCCAGACAGGGCTATTCACCCCTCCACTTT	NA	TRBV5-1	TRBD1	TRBJ1-6
CASSSQTSSVETQYF	TGTGCCAGCAGTTCCCAGACTAGTTCCGTCGAGACCCAGTACTTC	NA	TRBV6-6	NA	TRBJ2-5
CASSPPRGGEAFF	TGTGCCAGTAGTCCCCCGCGGGGCGGAGAAGCTTTCTTT	NA	TRBV19	NA	TRBJ1-1
CASSVAGGNQPQHF	TGTGCCAGCAGCGTAGCAGGGGGCAATCAGCCCCAGCATTTT	NA	TRBV9	NA	TRBJ1-5
CASRLRQGIYEQYF	TGTGCCAGTAGGCTCCGACAGGGGATTTACGAGCAGTACTTC	NA	TRBV19	TRBD1	TRBJ2-7
CASSESGGLYEQYF	TGCGCCAGCAGTGAGTCGGGGGGCCTCTACGAGCAGTACTTC	NA	TRBV10-2	NA	TRBJ2-7
CASSSGPGFSYNEQFF	TGCGCCAGCAGCTCGGGGCCGGGGTTTTCCTACAATGAGCAGTTCTTC	NA	TRBV5-1	NA	TRBJ2-1
CSVEDRWTVYNEQFF	TGCAGCGTTGAAGATCGCTGGACGGTCTACAATGAGCAGTTCTTC	NA	TRBV29-1	NA	TRBJ2-1
CASSQERGTGQLGSYEQYF	TGCGCCAGCAGCCAAGAAAGGGGGACAGGACAATTGGGCTCCTACGAGCAGTACTTC	NA	TRBV4-3	TRBD1	TRBJ2-7
CASSFRDREANGYTF	TGTGCCAGCAGCTTCCGGGACAGGGAAGCGAATGGCTACACCTTC	NA	TRBV5-8	TRBD1	TRBJ1-2
CASSQDPYRGTSGNTDTQYF	TGCGCCAGCAGCCAAGATCCATACCGTGGGACTAGCGGGAACACAGATACGCAGTATTTT	NA	TRBV4-3	TRBD2	TRBJ2-3
CSVLIGNTNEKLFF	TGCAGCGTTCTCATAGGGAACACAAATGAAAAACTGTTTTTT	NA	TRBV29-1	NA	TRBJ1-4
CASRRGENSPLHF	TGCGCCAGCAGACGGGGCGAGAATTCACCCCTCCACTTT	NA	TRBV5-1	NA	TRBJ1-6
CASKGQGSYEQYF	TGTGCCAGCAAGGGACAGGGCTCCTACGAGCAGTACTTC	NA	TRBV18	TRBD1	TRBJ2-7
CASSVDPPGEGGNTIYF	TGTGCCAGCAGCGTAGATCCCCCAGGGGAAGGTGGAAACACCATATATTTT	NA	TRBV9	NA	TRBJ1-3
CASSQDETVNYGYTF	TGCGCCAGCAGCCAAGATGAGACCGTTAACTATGGCTACACCTTC	NA	TRBV4-1	NA	TRBJ1-2
CASSSGQGSYEQYF	TGTGCCAGCAGCTCTGGACAGGGCTCCTACGAGCAGTACTTC	NA	TRBV5-6	TRBD1	TRBJ2-7
CASSPRLGTEAFF	TGTGCCAGCAGCCCCAGATTGGGCACTGAAGCTTTCTTT	NA	TRBV5-8	NA	TRBJ1-1
CASSRDSSYGYTF	TGTGCCAGCAGCCGGGACAGCAGCTATGGCTACACCTTC	few	TRBV11-1	TRBD1	TRBJ1-2
CASSAKGGTGELFF	TGTGCCAGTAGTGCTAAGGGGGGTACCGGGGAGCTGTTTTTT	once	TRBV19	NA	TRBJ2-2
CASRGQDQQETQYF	TGTGCCAGCAGGGGACAGGACCAGCAAGAGACCCAGTACTTC	NA	TRBV7-9	TRBD1	TRBJ2-5
CASSLDPAGYGYTF	TGTGCCAGCAGCTTAGATCCAGCAGGCTATGGCTACACCTTC	NA	TRBV7-8	NA	TRBJ1-2
CASSQVGVEGYNYGYTF	TGTGCCAGCAGCCAAGTCGGGGTCGAGGGGTATAACTATGGCTACACCTTC	NA	TRBV4-2	NA	TRBJ1-2